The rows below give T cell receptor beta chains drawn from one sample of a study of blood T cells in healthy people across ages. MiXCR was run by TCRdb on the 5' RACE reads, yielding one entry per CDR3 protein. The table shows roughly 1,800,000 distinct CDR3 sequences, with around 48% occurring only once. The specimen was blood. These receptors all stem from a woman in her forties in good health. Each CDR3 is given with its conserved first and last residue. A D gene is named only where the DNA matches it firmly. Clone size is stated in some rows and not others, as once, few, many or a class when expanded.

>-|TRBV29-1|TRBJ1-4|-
TGCAGCGTTGATAGCGGGTCTATCCTGTTTTTT
CSVDSGSILFF
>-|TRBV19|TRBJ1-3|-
TGTGCCACCCGAGCCGTTGGTGGAAACACCATATATTTT
CATRAVGGNTIYF
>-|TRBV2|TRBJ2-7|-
TGTGCCAGCAGTGAGGAGACCGCCTACGAGCAGTACTTC
CASSEETAYEQYF
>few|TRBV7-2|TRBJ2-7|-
TGTGCCAGCAGCGGGCGGGGCAGGAGCACAAGCTCCTACGAGCAGTACTTC
CASSGRGRSTSSYEQYF
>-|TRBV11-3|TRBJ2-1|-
TGTGCCAGCAGCTTAGCAGTCTACAGTGAGCAGTTCTTC
CASSLAVYSEQFF
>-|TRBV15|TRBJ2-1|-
TGTGCCACCAGCAGAGGCCTCCAGGCAGGGCCCTCCTACAATGAGCAGTTCTTC
CATSRGLQAGPSYNEQFF
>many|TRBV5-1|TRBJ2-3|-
TGCGCCAGCAGCTTTGGACAGCCTCGCACAGATACGCAGTATTTT
CASSFGQPRTDTQYF
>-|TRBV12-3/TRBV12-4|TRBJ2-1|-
TGTGCCAGCAGCCAGACCGGGACTCCCTCCTACAATGAGCAGTTCTTC
CASSQTGTPSYNEQFF
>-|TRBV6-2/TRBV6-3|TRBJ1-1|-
TGTGCCACTTCAATCCAAGGGCCTGAAGCTTTCTTT
CATSIQGPEAFF
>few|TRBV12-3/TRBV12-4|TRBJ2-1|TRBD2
TGTGCCAGCAGAAGGGGACTAGCGGGGACCTACAATGAGCAGTTCTTC
CASRRGLAGTYNEQFF
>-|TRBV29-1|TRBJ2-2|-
TGCAGCGTTGCAGGGAGGTACACCGGGGAGCTGTTTTTT
CSVAGRYTGELFF
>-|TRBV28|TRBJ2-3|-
TGTGCCAGCAGTCCCCCCGACAGCTTACTCACAGATACGCAGTATTTT
CASSPPDSLLTDTQYF
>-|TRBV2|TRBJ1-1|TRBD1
TGTGCCAGCGGGGAAGGACAGGGGGCGAGGAACACTGAAGCTTTCTTT
CASGEGQGARNTEAFF
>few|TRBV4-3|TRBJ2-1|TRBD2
TGCGCCAGCAGCCAAGAGGGGCGGGGGGGGTTGAATGAGCAGTTCTTC
CASSQEGRGGLNEQFF
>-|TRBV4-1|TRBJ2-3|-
TGCGCCAGCAGCCAAGGGCCCAGCAGCGGGCCCACAGATACGCAGTATTTT
CASSQGPSSGPTDTQYF
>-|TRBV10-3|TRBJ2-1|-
TGTGCCAACAGCGGACAGCCTTACAAAGAGCAGTTCTTC
CANSGQPYKEQFF
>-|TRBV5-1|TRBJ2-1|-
TGCGCCAGCAGCTTTAGGCAGTACAATGAGCAGTTCTTC
CASSFRQYNEQFF
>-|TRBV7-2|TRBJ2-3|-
TGTGCCAGCAGCCGACCGGAGGGGGTAGATACGCAGTATTTT
CASSRPEGVDTQYF
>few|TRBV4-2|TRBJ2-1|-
TGTGCCAGCACCGAAAGACCGATTATTAGCTCCTACAATGAGCAGTTCTTC
CASTERPIISSYNEQFF
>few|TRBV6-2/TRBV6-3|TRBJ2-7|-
TGTGCCAGCAGCCCACTACCGGGGGCGACCTACGAGCAGTACTTC
CASSPLPGATYEQYF
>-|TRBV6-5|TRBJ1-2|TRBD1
TGTGCCAGCTCCGGACAGGGGCGGATCTACACCTTC
CASSGQGRIYTF
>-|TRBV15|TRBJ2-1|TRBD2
TGTGCCACCAGCTTAGCGGGTTGGAGCTCCTACAATGAGCAGTTCTTC
CATSLAGWSSYNEQFF
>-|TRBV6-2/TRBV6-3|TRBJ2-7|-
TGTGCCAGCAGTGCCAAGAATTCCTACGAGCAGTACTTC
CASSAKNSYEQYF
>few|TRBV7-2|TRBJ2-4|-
TGTGCCAGCAGCCCGAACTCAGGCATGAGAGCCAAAAACATTCAGTACTTC
CASSPNSGMRAKNIQYF
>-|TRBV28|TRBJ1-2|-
TGTGCCAGCAGTTTAGGGCAGTGGAACTATGACTACACCTTC
CASSLGQWNYDYTF
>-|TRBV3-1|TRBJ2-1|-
TGTGCCAGCAGCCAAGATAATGGATACAATGAGCAGTTCTTC
CASSQDNGYNEQFF
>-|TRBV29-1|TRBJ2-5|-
TGCAGCGTCCTTATAAGACCGCTCCAGTACTTC
CSVLIRPLQYF
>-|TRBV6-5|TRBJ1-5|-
TGTGCCAGCAGTTACTCGAAGCAGGGCCTCAATCAGCCCCAGCATTTT
CASSYSKQGLNQPQHF
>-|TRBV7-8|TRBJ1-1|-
TGTGCCAGCACCCGCTACGGGACTGAAGCTTTCTTT
CASTRYGTEAFF
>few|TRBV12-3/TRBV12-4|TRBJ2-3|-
TGTGCCAGCACCCGTCTTACGGGGCTAGATACGCAGTATTTT
CASTRLTGLDTQYF
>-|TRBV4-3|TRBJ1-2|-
TGCGCCAGCAGCCACCGAGGGATGGGCACAGGAGATCTCTATGGCTACACCTTC
CASSHRGMGTGDLYGYTF
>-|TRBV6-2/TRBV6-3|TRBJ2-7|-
TGTGCCAGCAGTTCCTACACCGGGGAGCAGTACTTC
CASSSYTGEQYF
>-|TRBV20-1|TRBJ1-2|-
TGCAGTGCTTCCGTGCGGAACTATGGCTACACCTTC
CSASVRNYGYTF
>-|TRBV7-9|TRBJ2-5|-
TGTGCCAGCAGCTCCCTGACAGGCCTGGGGCAAGAGACCCAGTACTTC
CASSSLTGLGQETQYF
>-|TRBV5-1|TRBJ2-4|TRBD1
TGCGCCAGCAGCCTCCAGACAGGGTCACTAGCCAAAAACATTCAGTACTTC
CASSLQTGSLAKNIQYF
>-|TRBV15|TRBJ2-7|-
TGTGCCACCAGCAGAGATAAGGAATCTCTGGGAGAGCAGTACTTC
CATSRDKESLGEQYF
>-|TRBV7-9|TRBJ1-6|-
TGTGCCAGCAGCTTAAGTAATCTGGGGATCGATAATTCACCCCTCCACTTT
CASSLSNLGIDNSPLHF
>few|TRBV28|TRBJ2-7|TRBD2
TGTGCCAGCAGTCCCTTCGGGGCAGGGACTAACTACGAGCAGTACTTC
CASSPFGAGTNYEQYF
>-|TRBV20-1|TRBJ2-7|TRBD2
TGCAGTGTTAACGGTGGGGGACTAGCGGGGGACTACGAGCAGTACTTC
CSVNGGGLAGDYEQYF
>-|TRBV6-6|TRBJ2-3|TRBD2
TGTGCCAGCAGTTACGGGGCGGGGGGACCCACAGATACGCAGTATTTT
CASSYGAGGPTDTQYF
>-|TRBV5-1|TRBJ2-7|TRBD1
TGCGCCAGCAGTGCAGGCCTAGGACAGGGGAGACACTCCTACGAGCAGTACTTC
CASSAGLGQGRHSYEQYF
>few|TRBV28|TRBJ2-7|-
TGTGCCAGTAGCCCCCAGGGGGGGAATGTGAACGAGCAGTACTTC
CASSPQGGNVNEQYF
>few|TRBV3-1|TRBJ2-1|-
TGTGCCAGCAGCCTACGAGCGATCTCCTACAATGAGCAGTTCTTC
CASSLRAISYNEQFF
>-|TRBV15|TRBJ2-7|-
TGTGCCACCAGCAGAGTGGCCTCCCTTCACGAGCAGTACTTC
CATSRVASLHEQYF
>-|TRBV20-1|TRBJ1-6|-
TGCAGTGCTAGGTCCTCCGGATCGGGGAATTCACCCCTCCACTTT
CSARSSGSGNSPLHF